This T cell receptor beta chain was sequenced during a study of CD8+ T cells in alopecia areata. Study-level information: Those treated were given oral tofacitinib at 5 to 10 mg twice daily.

RNA was isolated and reverse transcribed to cDNA, the sequencing template. Using immunoSEQ multiplex PCR, the repertoire was profiled, and TCRdb retains in-frame clones only, with some absent. This table has about 97,000 clones, around 38% appearing once. This clone was seen a handful of times. Its antigen is unidentified. One junction end disagrees with the germline gene, perhaps due to a read error. Whole-study results and caveats: Scalp specimens additionally yield sequences from normal skin's resident alphabeta T cells.

PBMCs, the starting material, were the source of sorted CD4+ and CD8+ T cells. Germline-derived CDR1 and CDR2 are KGHSH and LQKENI. The CDR3 length is 14 residues. The TCR was taken from a human donor with alopecia areata. The sequencing input was CD4+ T cells sorted from blood. The chain couples TRBV18 to TRBJ2-7; weak D call: TRBD2 (5 bases). Here the CDR3 reads CASSQGVGSNEQYF. CDR3 nucleotide sequence: TGTGCCAGCTCACAGGGAGTCGGCTCCAACGAGCAGTACTTC. Looking up the rest from reference TRBV18 and TRBJ2-7 gives the full variable domain: NAGVMQNPRHLVRRRGQEARLRCSPMKGHSHVYWYRQLPEEGLKFMVYLQKENIIDESGMPKERFSAEFPKEGPSILRIQQVVRGDSAAYFCASSQGVGSNEQYFGPGTRLTVT.